This T cell receptor beta chain comes out of a study of T cell repertoires in cytomegalovirus infection (dated by TCRdb to between 2018 and 2021). Study-wide context: Donor HLA type was relevant to the analysis, because carriage of CMV infection together with the matching HLA type was indicated by public TCR beta signatures.

Via the germline V gene, CDR1 is SGHTA and CDR2 FQGNSA. The CDR3 spans 16 residues, from the cysteine through the phenylalanine. The read is trimmed to its CDR3 DNA, 48 bases read in frame from base 1. V was cut back by 3 bases and J by 4 bases, leaving a gap of 15 bases between them. This clonotype was seen many times. Its binding antigen is unknown. Base qualities were left out, and no much larger clone turns up one base away. Instrument used: Illumina HiSeq 1500. TCRdb reprocessed the public reads (quality trimming at Q25 with fastp, clone calling with MiXCR) and kept in-frame beta chains. Rows with a matching CDR3 protein are joined into one entry that keeps the most common DNA and genes. Across this sample there are 200,000 to 300,000 distinct CDR3 sequences, with roughly 13% seen only once. The ten largest account for roughly 8.7% of the sample. The study at large found these results: The ex vivo response was dominated by HLA-C-restricted CMV-specific TCR beta clonotypes, which also provided the single most frequent clonotype in two of eight donors. Cumulative frequency of public TCR beta family members discriminated carriers of CMV infection plus the relevant HLA type in this cohort and an independent roughly 320-donor cohort.

Sequencing was carried out using PBMCs. The receptor's source is a human donor in good health (CMV status not recorded). Some clones in this sample may be carry-over from other donors' samples. The sequence is built from TRBV7-2 and TRBJ2-2; the D gene cannot be named for sure. This receptor carries the CDR3 CASSLGGWGATGELFF. The DNA is as follows: TGTGCCAGCAGCTTGGGCGGCTGGGGTGCCACCGGGGAGCTGTTTTTT.